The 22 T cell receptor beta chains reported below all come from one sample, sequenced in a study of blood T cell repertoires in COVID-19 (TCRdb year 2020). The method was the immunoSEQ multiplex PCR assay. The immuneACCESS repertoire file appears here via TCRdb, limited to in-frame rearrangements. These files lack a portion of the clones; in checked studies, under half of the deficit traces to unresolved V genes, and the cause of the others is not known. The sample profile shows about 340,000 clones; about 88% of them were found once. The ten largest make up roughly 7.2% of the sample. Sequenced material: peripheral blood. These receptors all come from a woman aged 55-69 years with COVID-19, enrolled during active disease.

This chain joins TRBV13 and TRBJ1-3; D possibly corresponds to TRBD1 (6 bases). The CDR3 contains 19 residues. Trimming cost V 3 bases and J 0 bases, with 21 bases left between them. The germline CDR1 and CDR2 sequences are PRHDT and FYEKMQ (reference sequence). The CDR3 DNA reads TGTGCCAGCAGCTTGGGGACACCCAGCCCCCGATTCTCTGGAAACACCATATATTTT. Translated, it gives CASSLGTPSPRFSGNTIYF.

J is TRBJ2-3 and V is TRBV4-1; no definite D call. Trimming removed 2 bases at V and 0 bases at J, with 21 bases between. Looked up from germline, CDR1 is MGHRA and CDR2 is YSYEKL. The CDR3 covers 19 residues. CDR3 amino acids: CASSQQGYPLATSTDTQYF. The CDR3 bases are TGCGCCAGCAGCCAACAAGGCTACCCCCTCGCGACTAGCACAGATACGCAGTATTTT.

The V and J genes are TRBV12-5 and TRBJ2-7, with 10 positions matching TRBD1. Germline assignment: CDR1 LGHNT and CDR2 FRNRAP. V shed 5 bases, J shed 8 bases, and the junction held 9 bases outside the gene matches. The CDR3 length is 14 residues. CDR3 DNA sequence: TGTGCTAGTGGTGAACCGGGACAGGGGCCCAAGCAGTACTTC. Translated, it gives CASGEPGQGPKQYF.

The CDR3 here is CASSNRGTGEQFF. The CDR3 DNA follows: TGTGCCAGTAGTAACCGGGGGACAGGTGAGCAGTTCTTC. The rearrangement links TRBV19 to TRBJ2-1; 8 nucleotides align to TRBD1. J was trimmed by 9 bases and V by 4 bases; bases with no gene match: 5. CDR1 LNHDA and CDR2 SQIVND come from the germline V gene (reference sequence). The CDR3 contains 13 residues.

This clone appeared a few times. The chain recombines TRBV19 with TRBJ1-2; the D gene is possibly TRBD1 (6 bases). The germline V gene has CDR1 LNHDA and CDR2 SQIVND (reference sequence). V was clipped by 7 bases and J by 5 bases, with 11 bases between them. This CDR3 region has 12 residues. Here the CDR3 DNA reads TGTGCCAGTACAACAGGGTCATATGGCTACACCTTC. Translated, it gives CASTTGSYGYTF.

The CDR3, as DNA: TGTGCCAGCAGCGTAACAGGGGGGTACACTGAAGCTTTCTTT. Residues: CASSVTGGYTEAFF. The V and J genes are TRBV9 and TRBJ1-1, with 8 bases aligning to TRBD1. V lost 1 base and J lost 3; bases outside the gene matches: 2. The CDR3 loop spans 14 amino acids. Germline V gives CDR1 SGDLS, CDR2 YYNGEE.

CDR3 loop: CASSPRLAGGRLERETQYF. The CDR3 DNA follows: TGTGCCAGCAGTCCTCGACTAGCGGGGGGCCGATTAGAACGGGAGACCCAGTACTTC. V gene TRBV27 combines with J gene TRBJ2-5; 13 bases align to TRBD2. This CDR3 region has 19 residues. Germline V lookup: CDR1 MNHEY, CDR2 SMNVEV (reference sequence). After removal of 5 bases from V and 5 bases from J, the junction contained 17 bases not matched to a gene.

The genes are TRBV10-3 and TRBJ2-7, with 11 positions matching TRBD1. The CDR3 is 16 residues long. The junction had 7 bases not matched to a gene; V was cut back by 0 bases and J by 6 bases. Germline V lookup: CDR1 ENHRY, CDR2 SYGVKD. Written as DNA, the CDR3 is TGTGCCATCAGTGAGTCTATAGGACAGGGGGCTGGCGAGCAGTACTTC. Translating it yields CAISESIGQGAGEQYF.

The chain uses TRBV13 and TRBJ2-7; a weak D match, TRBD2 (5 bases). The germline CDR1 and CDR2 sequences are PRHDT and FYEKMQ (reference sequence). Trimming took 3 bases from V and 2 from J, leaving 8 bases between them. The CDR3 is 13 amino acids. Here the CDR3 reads CASSFGETYEQYF. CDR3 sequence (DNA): TGTGCCAGCAGCTTCGGGGAGACCTACGAGCAGTACTTC.

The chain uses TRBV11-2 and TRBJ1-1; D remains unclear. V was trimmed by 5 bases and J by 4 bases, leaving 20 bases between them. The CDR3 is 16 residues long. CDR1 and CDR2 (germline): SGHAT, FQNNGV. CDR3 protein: CASSQAGGGQSTEAFF. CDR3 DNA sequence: TGTGCCAGCAGCCAAGCGGGAGGCGGGCAGAGCACTGAAGCTTTCTTT.

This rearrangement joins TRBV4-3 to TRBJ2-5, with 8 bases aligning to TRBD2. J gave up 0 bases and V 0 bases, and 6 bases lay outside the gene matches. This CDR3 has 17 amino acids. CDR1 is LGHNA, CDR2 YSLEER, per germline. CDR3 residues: CASSQDDFSGDQETQYF. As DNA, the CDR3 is TGCGCCAGCAGCCAAGACGATTTTAGCGGGGACCAAGAGACCCAGTACTTC.

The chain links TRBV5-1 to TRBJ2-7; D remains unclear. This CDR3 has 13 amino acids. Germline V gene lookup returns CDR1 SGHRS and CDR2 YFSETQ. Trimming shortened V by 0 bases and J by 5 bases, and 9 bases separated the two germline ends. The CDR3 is CASSLADGDEQYF. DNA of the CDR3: TGCGCCAGCAGCTTGGCCGATGGAGACGAGCAGTACTTC.

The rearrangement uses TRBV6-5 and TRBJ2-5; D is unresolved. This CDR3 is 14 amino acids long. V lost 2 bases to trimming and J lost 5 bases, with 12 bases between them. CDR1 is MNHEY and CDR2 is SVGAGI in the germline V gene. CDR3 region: CASSYLPQSETQYF. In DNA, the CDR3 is TGTGCCAGCAGTTACCTACCCCAATCGGAGACCCAGTACTTC.

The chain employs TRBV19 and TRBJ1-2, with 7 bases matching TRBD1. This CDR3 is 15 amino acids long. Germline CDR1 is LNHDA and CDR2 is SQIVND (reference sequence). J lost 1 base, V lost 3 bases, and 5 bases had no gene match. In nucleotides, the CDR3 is TGTGCCAGTAGTATTCGACAGGGTATTAACTATGGCTACACCTTC. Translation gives CASSIRQGINYGYTF.

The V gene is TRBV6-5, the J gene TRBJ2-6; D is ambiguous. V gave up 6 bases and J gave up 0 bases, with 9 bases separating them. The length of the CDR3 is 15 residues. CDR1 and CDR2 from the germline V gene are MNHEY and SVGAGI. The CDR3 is CASSPGNSGANVLTF. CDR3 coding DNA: TGTGCCAGCAGCCCAGGTAACTCTGGGGCCAACGTCCTGACTTTC.

The CDR3 bases are TGTGCCAGCAGTTTGGCGGGGGATCAGCCCCAGCATTTT. This sequence encodes CASSLAGDQPQHF. The chain combines TRBV12-3 or TRBV12-4 with TRBJ1-5, with D tentatively TRBD1 (5 bases). This CDR3 region has 13 residues. The ends were cut back, 3 bases at V and 5 bases at J, with 8 bases in the middle.

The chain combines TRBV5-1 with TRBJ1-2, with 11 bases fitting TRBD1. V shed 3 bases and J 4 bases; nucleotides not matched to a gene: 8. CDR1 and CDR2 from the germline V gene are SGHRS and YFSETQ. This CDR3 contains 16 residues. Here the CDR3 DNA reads TGCGCCAGCAGCTCTTCCGGGACAGGGGGATTCTATGGCTACACCTTC. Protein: CASSSSGTGGFYGYTF.

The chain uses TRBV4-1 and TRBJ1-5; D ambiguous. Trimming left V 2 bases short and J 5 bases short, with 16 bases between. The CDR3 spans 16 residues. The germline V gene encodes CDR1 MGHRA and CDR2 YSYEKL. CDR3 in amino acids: CASSQPARERDQPQHF. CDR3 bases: TGCGCCAGCAGCCAACCCGCCCGGGAGAGGGATCAGCCCCAGCATTTT.

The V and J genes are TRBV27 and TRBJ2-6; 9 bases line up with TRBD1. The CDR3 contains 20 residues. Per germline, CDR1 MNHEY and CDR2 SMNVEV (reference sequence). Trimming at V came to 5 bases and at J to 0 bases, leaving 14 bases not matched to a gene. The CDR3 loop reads CASSPRTGASSFSGANVLTF. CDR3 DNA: TGTGCCAGCAGTCCGCGGACAGGGGCTTCCTCCTTCTCTGGGGCCAACGTCCTGACTTTC.

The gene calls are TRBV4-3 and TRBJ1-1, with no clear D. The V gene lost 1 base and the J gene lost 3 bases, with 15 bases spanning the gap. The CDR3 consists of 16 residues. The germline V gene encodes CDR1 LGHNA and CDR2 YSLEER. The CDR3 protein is CASSQVITSADTEAFF. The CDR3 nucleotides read TGCGCCAGCAGCCAAGTCATCACCTCGGCGGACACTGAAGCTTTCTTT.

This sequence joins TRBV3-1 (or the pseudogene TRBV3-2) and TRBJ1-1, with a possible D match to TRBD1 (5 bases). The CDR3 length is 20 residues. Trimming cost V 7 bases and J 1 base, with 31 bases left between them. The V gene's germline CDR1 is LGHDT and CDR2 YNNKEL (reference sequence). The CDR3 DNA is TGTGCCAGCATCTTCAACGCGATTGGAGAACGGGGGGAGAGGAACACTGAAGCTTTCTTT. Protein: CASIFNAIGERGERNTEAFF.

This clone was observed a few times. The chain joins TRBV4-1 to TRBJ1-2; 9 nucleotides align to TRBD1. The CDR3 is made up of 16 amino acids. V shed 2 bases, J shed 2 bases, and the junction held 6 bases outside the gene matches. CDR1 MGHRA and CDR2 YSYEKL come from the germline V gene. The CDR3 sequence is CASSQHTGGTNYGYTF. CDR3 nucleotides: TGCGCCAGCAGCCAACATACAGGGGGCACAAACTATGGCTACACCTTC.